Listed below are T cell receptor beta chains from one sample, sequenced in a study of blood T cells in healthy people across ages. TCRdb recomputed calls from the 5' RACE reads with MiXCR, one row per CDR3 protein. The sample includes about 700,000 distinct CDR3 sequences, 32% of them seen just once. Sequenced sample: blood. The receptors originated from a woman of 80 years or more in good health. Both conserved end residues are part of each CDR3. Fields, in order: V gene, J gene, D gene, clone size, CDR3 protein, CDR3 DNA. A D gene is named only where the DNA matches it firmly. Size tells how often a clone was seen (once, few, many) or the class of an expanded clone, and some rows leave it out.

>TRBV10-3|TRBJ1-6|NA|NA
CAIRGTPESDSPLHF
TGTGCCATCAGAGGGACACCCGAAAGTGATTCACCCCTCCACTTT
>TRBV7-2|TRBJ1-6|NA|many
CASSLGRTDSPLHF
TGTGCCAGCAGCTTAGGTCGGACAGACTCACCCCTCCACTTT
>TRBV11-2|TRBJ1-1|NA|many
CASSLIQGGTEAFF
TGTGCCAGCAGCTTAATACAGGGTGGTACTGAAGCTTTCTTT
>TRBV3-1|TRBJ2-5|NA|many
CASSQDTTSRTQYF
TGTGCCAGCAGCCAAGATACCACTTCACGGACCCAGTACTTC
>TRBV12-3/TRBV12-4|TRBJ1-2|NA|many
CASSSGTFRGAYTF
TGTGCCAGCAGTTCTGGGACTTTTCGGGGCGCCTACACCTTC
>TRBV5-1|TRBJ2-1|TRBD1|NA
CASSLLDRGHGNEQFF
TGCGCCAGCAGCCTACTGGACAGGGGGCATGGAAATGAGCAGTTCTTC
>TRBV7-2|TRBJ2-3|TRBD2|many
CASSWGTSGGPRTDTQYF
TGTGCCAGCAGCTGGGGGACTAGCGGGGGGCCCCGCACAGATACGCAGTATTTT
>TRBV20-1|TRBJ2-5|TRBD2|few
CSPVASGAGTQYF
TGCAGTCCTGTGGCTAGCGGTGCCGGGACCCAGTACTTC
>TRBV7-3|TRBJ2-1|TRBD2|NA
CASSFSSGKRGEQFF
TGTGCCAGCAGCTTCTCCAGCGGGAAGCGGGGTGAGCAGTTCTTC
>TRBV20-1|TRBJ1-5|NA|many
CSARPSGGQPQHF
TGCAGTGCTAGACCCTCCGGCGGGCAGCCCCAGCATTTT
>TRBV20-1|TRBJ2-7|NA|many
CSASQRSSEQYF
TGCAGTGCTTCCCAACGGAGTAGCGAGCAGTACTTC
>TRBV7-7|TRBJ2-7|NA|NA
CASSPSPGYEQYF
TGTGCCAGCAGCCCCTCGCCGGGATACGAGCAGTACTTC
>TRBV7-8|TRBJ2-7|TRBD1|many
CASSLVQGAGEQYF
TGTGCCAGCAGCTTAGTGCAGGGGGCAGGGGAGCAGTACTTC
>TRBV20-1|TRBJ1-5|NA|many
CSAREQPQSNQPQHF
TGCAGTGCTAGAGAACAGCCTCAGAGCAATCAGCCCCAGCATTTT
>TRBV4-3|TRBJ1-1|NA|many
CASSQDRRTDTEAFF
TGCGCCAGCAGCCAAGACAGGCGGACGGACACTGAAGCTTTCTTT
>TRBV5-4|TRBJ2-1|TRBD1|many
CASSSDRNNEQFF
TGTGCCAGCAGCTCGGACAGGAACAATGAGCAGTTCTTC
>TRBV12-3/TRBV12-4|TRBJ2-7|TRBD2|many
CASRSSGLVYEQYF
TGTGCCAGCAGATCATCCGGACTAGTCTACGAGCAGTACTTC
>TRBV3-1|TRBJ1-1|NA|many
CASSQGTGIGTEAFF
TGTGCCAGCAGCCAAGGAACAGGGATAGGCACTGAAGCTTTCTTT
>TRBV5-1|TRBJ2-4|NA|many
CASSLAGGALAKNIQYF
TGCGCCAGCAGCTTGGCCGGAGGAGCCCTAGCCAAAAACATTCAGTACTTC
>TRBV3-1|TRBJ1-6|NA|many
CASSPSGDSPLHF
TGTGCCAGCAGCCCGTCGGGGGATTCACCCCTCCACTTT
>TRBV2|TRBJ2-1|TRBD2|many
CASVSGGPHNEQFF
TGTGCCAGCGTAAGCGGGGGCCCCCACAATGAGCAGTTCTTC
>TRBV5-6|TRBJ1-5|NA|many
CASSLGGGSYQPQHF
TGTGCCAGCAGCTTGGGAGGGGGTTCCTATCAGCCCCAGCATTTT
>TRBV30|TRBJ1-5|NA|few
CAWSVGGRNQPQHF
TGTGCCTGGAGTGTCGGGGGACGGAATCAGCCCCAGCATTTT
>TRBV4-2|TRBJ2-7|NA|NA
CASSQDSATSGRVQYF
TGTGCCAGCAGCCAAGATTCTGCGACTTCGGGGCGAGTCCAGTACTTC
>TRBV7-2|TRBJ2-3|NA|many
CASSEARGDTQYF
TGTGCCAGCAGCGAAGCCCGTGGGGATACGCAGTATTTT
>TRBV20-1|TRBJ2-3|NA|NA
CSAGGAKAADTQYF
TGCAGTGCCGGGGGTGCCAAAGCCGCAGATACGCAGTATTTT
>TRBV12-3/TRBV12-4|TRBJ1-5|NA|NA
CASSKSGARIYSNQPQHF
TGTGCCAGCAGTAAGAGTGGGGCGCGAATATATAGCAATCAGCCCCAGCATTTT
>TRBV28|TRBJ2-7|TRBD1|few
CASSSPWTGTYEQYF
TGTGCCAGCAGTTCACCGTGGACAGGAACCTACGAGCAGTACTTC
>TRBV30|TRBJ2-1|TRBD2|NA
CAWSHSGDTYNEQFF
TGTGCCTGGAGTCATAGCGGGGACACATACAATGAGCAGTTCTTC
>TRBV7-2|TRBJ2-1|NA|NA
CASSLGTPYNEQFF
TGTGCCAGCAGCTTGGGGACACCGTACAATGAGCAGTTCTTC
>TRBV14|TRBJ2-3|NA|NA
CASSQRFFGDGATDTQYF
TGTGCCAGCAGCCAACGTTTTTTCGGGGACGGAGCCACAGATACGCAGTATTTT
>TRBV27|TRBJ2-1|TRBD1|NA
CASSFRRTGYPYNEQFF
TGTGCCAGCAGTTTTAGGCGGACAGGGTATCCCTACAATGAGCAGTTCTTC
>TRBV5-1|TRBJ1-6|NA|NA
CASSLLPGQASPLHF
TGCGCCAGCAGCTTGTTACCGGGTCAAGCCTCACCCCTCCACTTT
>TRBV28|TRBJ2-2|NA|NA
CASRRRGDANTGELFF
TGTGCCAGCAGGCGCAGGGGCGACGCGAACACCGGGGAGCTGTTTTTT
>TRBV20-1|TRBJ2-5|TRBD2|NA
CSARTSGVFQETQYF
TGCAGTGCCCGGACTAGCGGGGTATTCCAAGAGACCCAGTACTTC
>TRBV30|TRBJ1-2|NA|few
CAWSVRLSGYTF
TGTGCCTGGAGTGTACGATTATCTGGCTACACCTTC
>TRBV11-2|TRBJ1-5|NA|NA
CASGFRVGQPQHF
TGTGCCAGCGGCTTTAGGGTCGGGCAGCCCCAGCATTTT
>TRBV5-1|TRBJ1-4|TRBD1|many
CASSRDRAANEKLFF
TGCGCCAGCAGCCGTGACAGGGCGGCTAATGAAAAACTGTTTTTT
>TRBV27|TRBJ1-2|TRBD1|many
CASSSGTAFYGYTF
TGTGCCAGCAGCTCTGGGACAGCCTTCTATGGCTACACCTTC
>TRBV6-2/TRBV6-3|TRBJ1-1|TRBD1|few
CASSRRGTGTEAFF
TGTGCCAGCAGTCGCAGGGGGACGGGCACTGAAGCTTTCTTT
>TRBV7-6|TRBJ2-7|TRBD1|NA
CASSSETGGFNEQYF
TGTGCCAGCAGCTCCGAGACAGGGGGCTTCAATGAGCAGTACTTC
>TRBV6-2/TRBV6-3|TRBJ2-1|TRBD2|NA
CASSYSGTSGGLSYNEQFF
TGTGCCAGCAGTTACTCAGGGACTAGCGGGGGACTCTCCTACAATGAGCAGTTCTTC
>TRBV2|TRBJ2-3|NA|NA
CASSPGDGSTDTQYF
TGTGCCAGCAGTCCCGGGGATGGTAGCACAGATACGCAGTATTTT
>TRBV24-1|TRBJ1-5|TRBD1|many
CATRDYRDSSNQPQHF
TGTGCCACCAGGGACTACCGGGACAGTAGCAATCAGCCCCAGCATTTT
>TRBV28|TRBJ2-1|TRBD1|NA
CASSWDRADEQFF
TGTGCCAGCAGTTGGGACAGGGCAGATGAGCAGTTCTTC
>TRBV4-2|TRBJ2-1|NA|many
CASSQDLARAQFF
TGTGCCAGCAGCCAAGATCTTGCCAGGGCGCAGTTCTTC
>TRBV20-1|TRBJ2-1|NA|many
CSARAPIAYNEQFF
TGCAGTGCTAGAGCACCTATCGCCTACAATGAGCAGTTCTTC
>TRBV20-1|TRBJ2-1|TRBD1|NA
CSARDLHGLRQGKYNEQFF
TGCAGTGCTAGAGATCTTCACGGATTAAGACAGGGGAAGTACAATGAGCAGTTCTTC
>TRBV2|TRBJ1-5|NA|NA
CASNGDFSNQPQHF
TGTGCCAGCAATGGAGATTTTAGCAATCAGCCCCAGCATTTT
>TRBV5-1|TRBJ2-3|TRBD2|many
CASSTAGLLTDTQYF
TGCGCCAGCAGTACAGCGGGGCTATTGACAGATACGCAGTATTTT
>TRBV11-2|TRBJ2-1|NA|few
CASGSEFLASWQFF
TGTGCCAGCGGCTCGGAGTTTCTGGCTTCATGGCAGTTCTTC
>TRBV20-1|TRBJ2-7|TRBD2|many
CSASPLAGQQYF
TGCAGTGCCTCGCCCCTAGCGGGGCAGCAGTACTTC
>TRBV4-3|TRBJ2-7|TRBD2|many
CASSQDSSGGYEQYF
TGCGCCAGCAGCCAAGATTCTAGCGGGGGCTACGAGCAGTACTTC
>TRBV5-5|TRBJ1-4|NA|NA
CASRRTRGGEKLFF
TGTGCCAGCAGAAGGACCCGAGGGGGTGAAAAACTGTTTTTT